A single sample gave rise to the 20 T cell receptor beta chains below, sequenced in a study of blood T cell repertoires in COVID-19. Clones were read by immunoSEQ multiplex PCR, and TCRdb kept only the in-frame ones, dropping some. The repertoire has about 94,000 clones, around 74% of them found once; the top ten carry roughly 3.9%. The material sequenced was peripheral blood. These receptors all come from a man in his sixties or seventies with COVID-19, enrolled during active disease.

The chain is built from TRBV19 and TRBJ2-2; 8 bases are a match to TRBD1. The germline CDR1 and CDR2 sequences are LNHDA and SQIVND (reference sequence). The V segment lost 6 bases and the J segment 5 bases; nucleotides outside the gene matches: 11. The CDR3 consists of 16 residues. CDR3 DNA: TGTGCCAGTAGAGATGGACAGGGTTCGTGGACCGGGGAGCTGTTTTTT. Its translation is CASRDGQGSWTGELFF.

V is TRBV21-1 and J is TRBJ1-4; the D call of TRBD1 is as the table states it, not checked on the DNA. TRBV21-1 is a listed pseudogene. The CDR3 sequence is 14 residues long. CDR3 DNA sequence: TGTGCCAGCAGCAAAGGGGCAGCTAATGAAAAACTGTTTTTT. Amino acid sequence: CASSKGAANEKLFF.

The rearrangement uses TRBV19 and TRBJ2-7; TRBD1 matches 9 bases. The V segment lost 3 bases and the J segment 0 bases; nucleotides outside the gene matches: 6. This CDR3 is 16 amino acids long. CDR1 is LNHDA, CDR2 SQIVND, per germline (reference sequence). The CDR3 reads CASSIGQGRYSYEQYF. The CDR3 DNA reads TGTGCCAGTAGTATCGGACAGGGGCGTTACTCCTACGAGCAGTACTTC.

The table lists this clone with a count of one. The rearrangement links TRBV27 to TRBJ2-1; tentative D call: TRBD1 (5 bases). CDR3 size: 15 residues. V was clipped by 6 bases and J by 3 bases, with 15 bases between them. Per germline, CDR1 MNHEY and CDR2 SMNVEV (reference sequence). CDR3 in DNA: TGTGCCAGCAGGGGGCCGGGTCCTAACTACAATGAGCAGTTCTTC. The encoded protein is CASRGPGPNYNEQFF.

The V gene is TRBV7-3, the J gene TRBJ2-2; 14 bases are shared with TRBD2. The CDR3 has 20 residues. CDR1 and CDR2 from the germline V gene are SGHTA and FQGTGA. The V segment lost 0 bases and the J segment 4 bases; nucleotides outside the gene matches: 10. Here the CDR3 reads CASSLTFRLAGGPGTGELFF. CDR3 coding DNA: TGTGCCAGCAGCTTAACGTTTCGACTAGCGGGAGGGCCGGGCACCGGGGAGCTGTTTTTT.

In its sample, this clone was seen many times. A junction boundary mismatches the germline segment, possibly from a read error. This chain joins TRBV10-3 and TRBJ2-2; 8 nucleotides line up with TRBD2. CDR1 and CDR2 (germline): ENHRY, SYGVKD. This CDR3 spans 13 amino acids. CDR3 DNA sequence: TGTCCCATCAACGGGGGGGCAGCGGGGGAGCTGTTTTTT. Its protein is CPINGGAAGELFF.

The chain links TRBV9 to TRBJ2-7; TRBD2 agrees at 12 bases. Germline-derived CDR1 and CDR2 are SGDLS and YYNGEE. V shed 4 bases, J shed 6 bases, and the junction held 5 bases outside the gene matches. The CDR3 totals 14 residues. In nucleotides, the CDR3 is TGTGCCAGCAGCCCGACTAGCGGGAGCCCCGAGCAGTACTTC. It yields the protein CASSPTSGSPEQYF. Drawing the rest from reference TRBV9 and TRBJ2-7, the complete variable domain is DSGVTQTPKHLITATGQRVTLRCSPRSGDLSVYWYQQSLDQGLQFLIQYYNGEERAKGNILERFSAQQFPDLHSELNLSSLELGDSALYFCASSPTSGSPEQYFGPGTRLTVT.

The rearrangement uses TRBV28 and TRBJ2-7, with 11 bases lining up with TRBD2. Germline V CDR1 and CDR2: MDHEN, SYDVKM. The CDR3 is 14 amino acids. The ends lost 5 bases at V and 6 bases at J; junction bases unmatched: 6. This chain's CDR3 is CASSPPGTSGEQYF. CDR3 coding DNA: TGTGCCAGCAGTCCACCCGGGACTAGCGGCGAGCAGTACTTC.

V usage is TRBV6-5 and J usage is TRBJ2-7; 11 bases align to TRBD2. CDR1 MNHEY and CDR2 SVGAGI come from the germline V gene. V gave up 2 bases and J gave up 3 bases; unmatched junction bases: 3. The CDR3 loop spans 15 amino acids. Here the CDR3 reads CASSYGTSGNYEQYF. In DNA form, the CDR3 reads TGTGCCAGCAGTTACGGGACTAGCGGCAACTACGAGCAGTACTTC.

The table lists this clone with a count of one. The gene calls are TRBV6-5 and TRBJ1-4, with 8 nucleotides matching TRBD1. There are 14 residues in the CDR3. Per germline, CDR1 MNHEY and CDR2 SVGAGI. V shed 5 bases, J shed 5 bases, and the junction held 4 bases outside the gene matches. This chain's CDR3 is CASSLWTGNEKLFF. The DNA for the CDR3 is TGTGCCAGCAGTCTATGGACAGGGAATGAAAAACTGTTTTTT.

The chain carries TRBV18 and TRBJ1-4, with 8 bases that match TRBD1. This CDR3 region has 16 residues. The V segment lost 6 bases and the J segment 1 base; nucleotides outside the gene matches: 7. In germline, CDR1 is KGHSH, CDR2 LQKENI. This CDR3 is CASSPGQAETNEKLFF. The CDR3 region has the DNA TGTGCCAGCTCGCCGGGACAGGCGGAAACTAATGAAAAACTGTTTTTT.

The genes are TRBV9 and TRBJ2-2; D is unresolved. Looked up from germline, CDR1 is SGDLS and CDR2 is YYNGEE. V was trimmed by 0 bases and J by 4 bases, leaving 7 bases between them. This CDR3 contains 14 residues. The CDR3 loop is CASSVVLATGELFF. In DNA, the CDR3 is TGTGCCAGCAGCGTAGTACTTGCCACCGGGGAGCTGTTTTTT. Based on the CDR3 plus reference TRBV9 and TRBJ2-2, the full variable domain is DSGVTQTPKHLITATGQRVTLRCSPRSGDLSVYWYQQSLDQGLQFLIQYYNGEERAKGNILERFSAQQFPDLHSELNLSSLELGDSALYFCASSVVLATGELFFGEGSRLTVL.

V usage is TRBV20-1 and J usage is TRBJ2-7, with D uncertain. The CDR3 extends over 10 amino acids. CDR1 and CDR2 from the germline V gene are DFQATT and SNEGSKA (reference sequence). V was cut by 6 bases and J by 7 bases, with 10 bases left in between. This chain's CDR3 is CSALSFEQYF. The CDR3 bases are TGCAGTGCCCTGTCGTTTGAGCAGTACTTC.

The chain combines TRBV27 with TRBJ2-5; tentatively, D is TRBD1 (5 bases). In germline, CDR1 is MNHEY, CDR2 SMNVEV (reference sequence). Trimming shortened V by 7 bases and J by 2 bases, and 8 bases separated the two germline ends. This CDR3 has 12 residues. CDR3 sequence: CASKGLQETQYF. CDR3 DNA sequence: TGTGCCAGCAAGGGGCTACAAGAGACCCAGTACTTC.

The chain uses TRBV6-1 and TRBJ1-3, with D hard to call. V was trimmed by 1 base and J by 1 base, leaving 8 bases between them. This CDR3 spans 15 amino acids. Per the germline V gene, CDR1 is MNHNS and CDR2 is SASEGT. CDR3 residues: CASSEGQASGNTIYF. In DNA form, the CDR3 reads TGTGCCAGCAGTGAAGGGCAGGCGTCTGGAAACACCATATATTTT.

The chain is built from TRBV11-2 and TRBJ2-7; tentative D call: TRBD1 (5 bases). The germline gives CDR1 SGHAT, CDR2 FQNNGV. The CDR3 has 14 residues. V was pared by 3 bases and J by 5 bases, with 14 bases between. The CDR3 loop is CASSFLRGWNEQYF. The CDR3 DNA reads as TGTGCCAGCAGCTTCTTAAGGGGATGGAACGAGCAGTACTTC.

The DNA for the CDR3 is TGCGCCAGCAGCTTGGCCTTGGATAGCGGGGTCGATTCCGGGGAGCTGTTTTTT. This codes for CASSLALDSGVDSGELFF. The chain has TRBV5-1 and TRBJ2-2; TRBD2 matches 8 bases. After removal of 0 bases from V and 6 bases from J, the junction contained 13 bases not matched to a gene. The CDR3 sequence is 18 residues long. Germline CDR1 reads SGHRS; CDR2 reads YFSETQ.

This clone occurred a few times. The CDR3 protein is CASRLLGGGYTEAFF. CDR3 sequence (DNA): TGTGCCAGCAGACTCCTTGGAGGGGGCTACACTGAAGCTTTCTTT. The J gene is TRBJ1-1, the V gene TRBV28, with TRBD1 matching 7 bases. Per the germline V gene, CDR1 is MDHEN and CDR2 is SYDVKM. V was pared by 6 bases and J by 3 bases, with 10 bases of the junction left unmatched. The CDR3 is 15 amino acids.

This clone turned up a few times. The chain has TRBV19 and TRBJ1-5, with 11 bases lining up with TRBD1. V lost 8 bases to trimming and J lost 0 bases; unmatched junction nucleotides: 9. Per germline, CDR1 LNHDA and CDR2 SQIVND (reference sequence). The CDR3 contains 17 residues. The CDR3, as DNA: TGTGCCAGTGGACAGGGGGCGCTTGGCTATAGCAATCAGCCCCAGCATTTT. Its translation is CASGQGALGYSNQPQHF. Full variable domain (missing parts from reference TRBV19 and TRBJ1-5): DGGITQSPKYLFRKEGQNVTLSCEQNLNHDAMYWYRQDPGQGLRLIYYSQIVNDFQKGDIAEGYSVSREKKESFPLTVTSAQKNPTAFYLCASGQGALGYSNQPQHFGDGTRLSIL.

The chain employs TRBV7-2 and TRBJ2-7, with unresolved D. CDR1 SGHTA and CDR2 FQGNSA come from the germline V gene. The CDR3 has 14 amino acids. V was clipped by 2 bases and J by 5 bases, with 13 bases between them. CDR3 region: CASSLWQDAHEQYF. In nucleotides, the CDR3 is TGTGCCAGCAGCTTATGGCAAGATGCTCACGAGCAGTACTTC.